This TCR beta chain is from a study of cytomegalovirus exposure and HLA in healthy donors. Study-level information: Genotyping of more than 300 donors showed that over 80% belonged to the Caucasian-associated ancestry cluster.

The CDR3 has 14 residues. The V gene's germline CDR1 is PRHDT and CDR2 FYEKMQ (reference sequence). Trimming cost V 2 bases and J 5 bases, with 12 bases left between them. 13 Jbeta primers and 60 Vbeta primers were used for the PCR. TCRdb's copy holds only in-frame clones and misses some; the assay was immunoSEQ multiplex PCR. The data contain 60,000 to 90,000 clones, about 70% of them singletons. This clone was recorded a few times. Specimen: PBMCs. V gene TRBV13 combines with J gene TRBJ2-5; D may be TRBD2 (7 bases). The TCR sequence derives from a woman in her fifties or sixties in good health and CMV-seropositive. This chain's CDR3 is CASSLRGGQETQYF. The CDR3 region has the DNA TGTGCCAGCAGCTTAAGGGGGGGCCAGGAGACCCAGTACTTC.